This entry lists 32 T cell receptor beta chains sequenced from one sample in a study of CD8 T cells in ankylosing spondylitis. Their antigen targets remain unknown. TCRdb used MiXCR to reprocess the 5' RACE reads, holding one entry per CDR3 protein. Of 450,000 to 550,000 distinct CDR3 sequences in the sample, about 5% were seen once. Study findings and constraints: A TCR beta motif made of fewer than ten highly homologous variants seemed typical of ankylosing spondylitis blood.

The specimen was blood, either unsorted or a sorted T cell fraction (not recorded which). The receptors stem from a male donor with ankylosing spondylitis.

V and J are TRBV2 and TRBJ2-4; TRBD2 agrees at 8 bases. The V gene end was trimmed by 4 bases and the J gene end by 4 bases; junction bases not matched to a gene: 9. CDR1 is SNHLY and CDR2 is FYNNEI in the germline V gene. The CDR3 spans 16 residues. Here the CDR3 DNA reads TGTGCCAGCAGTGCCTACGGGAGGGCCGCGAAAAACATTCAGTACTTC. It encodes CASSAYGRAAKNIQYF.

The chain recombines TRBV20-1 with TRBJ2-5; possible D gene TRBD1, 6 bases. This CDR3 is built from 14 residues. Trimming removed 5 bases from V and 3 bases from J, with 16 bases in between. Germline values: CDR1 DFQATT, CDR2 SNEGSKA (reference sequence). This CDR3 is CSAFKGSGEETQYF. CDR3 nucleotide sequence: TGCAGTGCTTTTAAGGGGTCAGGGGAAGAGACCCAGTACTTC.

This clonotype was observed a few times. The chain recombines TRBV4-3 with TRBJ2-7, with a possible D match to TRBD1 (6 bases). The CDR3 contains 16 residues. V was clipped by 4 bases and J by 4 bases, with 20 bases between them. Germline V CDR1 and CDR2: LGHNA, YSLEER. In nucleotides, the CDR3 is TGCGCCAGCAGCCCGACGGATGGGGGCGAAAGGTACGAGCAGTACTTC. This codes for CASSPTDGGERYEQYF.

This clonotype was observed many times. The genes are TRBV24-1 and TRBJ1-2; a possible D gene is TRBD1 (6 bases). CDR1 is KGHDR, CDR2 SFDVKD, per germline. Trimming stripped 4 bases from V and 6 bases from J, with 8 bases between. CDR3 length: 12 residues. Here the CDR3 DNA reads TGTGCCACCAGTGAGAACAGGGATGGCTACACCTTC. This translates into CATSENRDGYTF.

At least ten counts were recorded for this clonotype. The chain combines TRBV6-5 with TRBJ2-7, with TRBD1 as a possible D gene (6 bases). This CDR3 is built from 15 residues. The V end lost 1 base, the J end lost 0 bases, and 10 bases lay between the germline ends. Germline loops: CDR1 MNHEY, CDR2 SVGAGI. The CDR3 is CASSYYRVSSYEQYF. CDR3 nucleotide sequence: TGTGCCAGCAGTTACTACAGGGTCAGCTCCTACGAGCAGTACTTC.

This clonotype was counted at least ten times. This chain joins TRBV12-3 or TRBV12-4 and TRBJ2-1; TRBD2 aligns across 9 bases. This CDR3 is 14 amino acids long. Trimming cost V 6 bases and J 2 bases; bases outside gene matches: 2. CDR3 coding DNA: TGTGCCAGCAGGCTAGCGGGGACCTACAATGAGCAGTTCTTC. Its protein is CASRLAGTYNEQFF.

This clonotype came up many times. The CDR3 protein is CASSLDGAGAMNTEAFF. The DNA for the CDR3 is TGCGCCAGCAGCCTCGATGGGGCAGGAGCGATGAACACTGAAGCTTTCTTT. The rearrangement joins TRBV4-3 to TRBJ1-1, with D perhaps matching TRBD1 (5 bases). Per the germline V gene, CDR1 is LGHNA and CDR2 is YSLEER. This CDR3 has 17 residues. V shed 4 bases and J shed 0 bases, with 18 bases lying between them.

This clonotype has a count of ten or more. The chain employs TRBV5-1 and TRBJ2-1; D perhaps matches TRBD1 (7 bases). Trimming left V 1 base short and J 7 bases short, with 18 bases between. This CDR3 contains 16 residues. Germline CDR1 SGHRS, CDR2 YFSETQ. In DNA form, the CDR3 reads TGCGCCAGCAGCTTGTCAGGGGGTGCGGGGTCGAATGAGCAGTTCTTC. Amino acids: CASSLSGGAGSNEQFF.

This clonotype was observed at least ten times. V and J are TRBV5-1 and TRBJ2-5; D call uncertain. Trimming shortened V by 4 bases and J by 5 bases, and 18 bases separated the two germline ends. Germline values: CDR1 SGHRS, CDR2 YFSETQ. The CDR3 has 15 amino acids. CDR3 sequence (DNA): TGCGCCAGCAGCCCTGGACCTTCCCAGAGGGAGACCCAGTACTTC. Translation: CASSPGPSQRETQYF.

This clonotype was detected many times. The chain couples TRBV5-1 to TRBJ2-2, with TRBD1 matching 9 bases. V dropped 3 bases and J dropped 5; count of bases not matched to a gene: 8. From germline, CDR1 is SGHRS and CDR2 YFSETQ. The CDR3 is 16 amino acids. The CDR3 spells CASSSEQGALTGELFF. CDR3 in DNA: TGCGCCAGCAGCTCCGAACAGGGGGCGCTTACCGGGGAGCTGTTTTTT.

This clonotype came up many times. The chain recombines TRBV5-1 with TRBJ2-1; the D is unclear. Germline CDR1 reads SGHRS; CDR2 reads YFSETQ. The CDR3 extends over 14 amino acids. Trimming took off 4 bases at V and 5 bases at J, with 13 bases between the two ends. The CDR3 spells CASSPRTENNEQFF. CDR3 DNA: TGCGCCAGCAGCCCCAGGACGGAAAACAATGAGCAGTTCTTC.

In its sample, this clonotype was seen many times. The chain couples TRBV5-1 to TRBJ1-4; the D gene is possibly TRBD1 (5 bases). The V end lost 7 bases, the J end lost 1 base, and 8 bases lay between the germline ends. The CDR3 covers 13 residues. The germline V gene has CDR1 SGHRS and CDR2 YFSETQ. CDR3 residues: CASGHRTNEKLFF. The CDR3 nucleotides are TGCGCCAGCGGACACCGAACTAATGAAAAACTGTTTTTT.

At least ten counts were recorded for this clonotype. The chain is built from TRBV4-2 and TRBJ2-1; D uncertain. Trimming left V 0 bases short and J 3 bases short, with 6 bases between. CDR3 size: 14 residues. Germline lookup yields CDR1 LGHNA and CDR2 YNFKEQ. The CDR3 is CASSQDVVYNEQFF. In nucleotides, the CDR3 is TGTGCCAGCAGCCAAGACGTGGTCTACAATGAGCAGTTCTTC.

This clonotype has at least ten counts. CDR3 nucleotides: TGCGCCAGCAGCTTGGGTCTAGCGGGTGGTTGGACAGATACGCAGTATTTT. Translation: CASSLGLAGGWTDTQYF. The chain uses TRBV5-1 and TRBJ2-3, with 8 nucleotides matching TRBD2. V trimming: 0 bases; J trimming: 3 bases; junction bases outside the gene matches: 9. This CDR3 is 17 amino acids long. Germline CDR1 reads SGHRS; CDR2 reads YFSETQ.

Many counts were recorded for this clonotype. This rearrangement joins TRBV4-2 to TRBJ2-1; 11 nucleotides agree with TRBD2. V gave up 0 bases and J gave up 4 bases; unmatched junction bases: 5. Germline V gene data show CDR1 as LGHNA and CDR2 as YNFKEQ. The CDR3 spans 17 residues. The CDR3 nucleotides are TGTGCCAGCAGCCAAGATCAGGGGACTAGCGGTTACAATGAGCAGTTCTTC. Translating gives CASSQDQGTSGYNEQFF.

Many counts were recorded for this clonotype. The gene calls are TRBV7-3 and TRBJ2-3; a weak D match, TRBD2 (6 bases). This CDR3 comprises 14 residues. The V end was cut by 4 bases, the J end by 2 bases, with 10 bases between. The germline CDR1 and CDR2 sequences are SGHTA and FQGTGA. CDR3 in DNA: TGTGCCAGCAGCTCCGGGACTCACACAGATACGCAGTATTTT. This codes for CASSSGTHTDTQYF.

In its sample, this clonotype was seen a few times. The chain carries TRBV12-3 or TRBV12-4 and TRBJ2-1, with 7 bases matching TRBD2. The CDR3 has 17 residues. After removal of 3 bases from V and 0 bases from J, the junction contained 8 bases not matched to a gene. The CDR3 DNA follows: TGTGCCAGCAGTTTGATGGGAGGGACGAGCTCCTACAATGAGCAGTTCTTC. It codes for CASSLMGGTSSYNEQFF.

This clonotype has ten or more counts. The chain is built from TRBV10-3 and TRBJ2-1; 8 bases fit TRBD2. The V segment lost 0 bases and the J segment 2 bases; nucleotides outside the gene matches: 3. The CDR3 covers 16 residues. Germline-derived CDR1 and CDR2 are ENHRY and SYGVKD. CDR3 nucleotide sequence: TGTGCCATCAGTGAGTCCGGGGGGGGTACCTACAATGAGCAGTTCTTC. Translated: CAISESGGGTYNEQFF.

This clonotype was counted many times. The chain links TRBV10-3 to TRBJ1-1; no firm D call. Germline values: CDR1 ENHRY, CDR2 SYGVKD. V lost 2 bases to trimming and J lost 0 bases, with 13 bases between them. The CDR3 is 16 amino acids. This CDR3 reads CAISEVFSSMNTEAFF. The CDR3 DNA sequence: TGTGCCATCAGTGAGGTTTTCAGCTCCATGAACACTGAAGCTTTCTTT.

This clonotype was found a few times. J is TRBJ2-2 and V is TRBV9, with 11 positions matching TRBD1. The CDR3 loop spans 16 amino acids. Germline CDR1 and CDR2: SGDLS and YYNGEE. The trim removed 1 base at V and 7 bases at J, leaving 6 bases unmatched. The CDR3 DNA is TGTGCCAGCAGCGTAAGGGGGACAGGGGGTATCGGGGAGCTGTTTTTT. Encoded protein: CASSVRGTGGIGELFF.

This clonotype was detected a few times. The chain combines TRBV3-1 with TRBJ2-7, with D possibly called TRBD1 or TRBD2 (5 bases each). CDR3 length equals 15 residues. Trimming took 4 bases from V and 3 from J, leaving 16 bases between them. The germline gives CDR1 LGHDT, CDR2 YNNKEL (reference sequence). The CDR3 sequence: CASSLLGDERYEQYF. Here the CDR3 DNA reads TGTGCCAGCAGCCTCCTAGGGGACGAACGCTACGAGCAGTACTTC.

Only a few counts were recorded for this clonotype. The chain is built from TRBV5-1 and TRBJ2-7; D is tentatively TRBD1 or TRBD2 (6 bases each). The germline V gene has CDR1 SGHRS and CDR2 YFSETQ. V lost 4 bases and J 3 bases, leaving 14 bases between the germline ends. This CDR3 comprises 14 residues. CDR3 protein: CASSVAGQLYEQYF. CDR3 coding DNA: TGCGCCAGCAGCGTTGCGGGACAACTCTACGAGCAGTACTTC. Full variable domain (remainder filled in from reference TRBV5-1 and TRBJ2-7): KAGVTQTPRYLIKTRGQQVTLSCSPISGHRSVSWYQQTPGQGLQFLFEYFSETQRNKGNFPGRFSGRQFSNSRSEMNVSTLELGDSALYLCASSVAGQLYEQYFGPGTRLTVT.

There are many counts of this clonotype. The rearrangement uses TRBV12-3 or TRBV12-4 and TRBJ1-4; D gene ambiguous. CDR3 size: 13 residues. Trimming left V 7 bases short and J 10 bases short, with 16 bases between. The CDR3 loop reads CASTSWTWGKLFF. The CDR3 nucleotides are TGTGCCAGCACCTCCTGGACCTGGGGAAAACTGTTTTTT.

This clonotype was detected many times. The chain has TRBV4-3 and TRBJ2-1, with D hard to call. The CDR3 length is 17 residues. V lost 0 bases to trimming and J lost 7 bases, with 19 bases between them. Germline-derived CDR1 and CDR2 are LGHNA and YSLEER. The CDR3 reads CASSQEVVGPFRNEQFF. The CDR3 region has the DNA TGCGCCAGCAGCCAAGAGGTGGTAGGGCCCTTTAGGAATGAGCAGTTCTTC.

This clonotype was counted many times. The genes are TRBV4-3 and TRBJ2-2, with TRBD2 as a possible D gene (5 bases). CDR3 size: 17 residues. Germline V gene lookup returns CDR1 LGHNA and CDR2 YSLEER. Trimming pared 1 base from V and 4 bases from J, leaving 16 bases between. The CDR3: CASSQGSSQRTTGELFF. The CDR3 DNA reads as TGCGCCAGCAGCCAAGGTTCTAGCCAACGGACCACCGGGGAGCTGTTTTTT.

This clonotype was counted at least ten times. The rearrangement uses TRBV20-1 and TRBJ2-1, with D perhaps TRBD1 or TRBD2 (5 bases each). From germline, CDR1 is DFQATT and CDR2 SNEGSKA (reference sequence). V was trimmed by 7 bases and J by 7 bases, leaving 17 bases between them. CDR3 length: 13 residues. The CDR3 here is CSVPSQGPNEQFF. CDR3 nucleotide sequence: TGCAGTGTTCCGAGTCAGGGACCTAATGAGCAGTTCTTC.

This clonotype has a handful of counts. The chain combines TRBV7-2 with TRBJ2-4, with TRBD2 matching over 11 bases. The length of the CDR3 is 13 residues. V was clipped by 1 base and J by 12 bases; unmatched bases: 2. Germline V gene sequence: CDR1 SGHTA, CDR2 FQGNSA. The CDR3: CASSLGLAGGQYF. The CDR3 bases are TGTGCCAGCAGCTTAGGTCTAGCGGGGGGTCAGTACTTC.

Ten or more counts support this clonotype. CDR3 sequence: CASSVSDRDADTQYF. CDR3 sequence (DNA): TGTGCCAGCAGTGTCTCAGACAGGGATGCAGATACGCAGTATTTT. The chain employs TRBV6-2 or TRBV6-3 and TRBJ2-3, with 7 nucleotides matching TRBD1. The germline V gene encodes CDR1 MNHEY and CDR2 SVGEGT. V was pared by 5 bases and J by 4 bases, with 9 bases of the junction left unmatched. This CDR3 has 15 amino acids.

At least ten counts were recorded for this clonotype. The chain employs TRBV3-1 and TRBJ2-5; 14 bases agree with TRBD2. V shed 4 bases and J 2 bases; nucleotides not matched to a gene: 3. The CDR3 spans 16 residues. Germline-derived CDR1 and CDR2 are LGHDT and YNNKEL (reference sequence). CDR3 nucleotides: TGTGCCAGCAGCCCCGGGACTAGCGGGGGACAAGAGACCCAGTACTTC. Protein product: CASSPGTSGGQETQYF.

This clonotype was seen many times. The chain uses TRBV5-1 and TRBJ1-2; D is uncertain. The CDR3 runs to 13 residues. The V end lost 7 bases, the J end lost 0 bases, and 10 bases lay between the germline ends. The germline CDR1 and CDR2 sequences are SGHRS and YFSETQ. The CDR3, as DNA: TGCGCCAGCTCCCCCCCCTCTAACTATGGCTACACCTTC. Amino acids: CASSPPSNYGYTF.

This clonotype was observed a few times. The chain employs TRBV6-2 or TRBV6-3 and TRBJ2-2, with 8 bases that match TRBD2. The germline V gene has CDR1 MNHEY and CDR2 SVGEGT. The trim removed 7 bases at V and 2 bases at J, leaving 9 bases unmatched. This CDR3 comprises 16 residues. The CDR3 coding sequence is TGTGCCAGCACCCTCGCCGGGGGGGGAAACACCGGGGAGCTGTTTTTT. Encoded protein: CASTLAGGGNTGELFF.

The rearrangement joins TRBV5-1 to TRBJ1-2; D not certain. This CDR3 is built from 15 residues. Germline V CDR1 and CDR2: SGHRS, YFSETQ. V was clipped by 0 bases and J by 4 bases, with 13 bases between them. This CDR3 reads CASSLEGGLSYGYTF. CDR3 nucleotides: TGCGCCAGCAGCTTGGAAGGAGGTCTGAGCTATGGCTACACCTTC.